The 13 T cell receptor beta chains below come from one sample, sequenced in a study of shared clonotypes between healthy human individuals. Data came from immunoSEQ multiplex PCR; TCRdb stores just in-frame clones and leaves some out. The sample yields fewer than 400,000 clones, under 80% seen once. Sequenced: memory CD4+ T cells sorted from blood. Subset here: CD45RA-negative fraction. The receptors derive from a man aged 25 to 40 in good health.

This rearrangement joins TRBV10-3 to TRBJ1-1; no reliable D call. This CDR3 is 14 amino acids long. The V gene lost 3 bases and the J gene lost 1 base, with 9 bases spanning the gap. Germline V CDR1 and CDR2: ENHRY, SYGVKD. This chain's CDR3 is CAISDLRENTEAFF. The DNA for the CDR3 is TGTGCCATCAGTGATTTGAGAGAGAACACTGAAGCTTTCTTT.

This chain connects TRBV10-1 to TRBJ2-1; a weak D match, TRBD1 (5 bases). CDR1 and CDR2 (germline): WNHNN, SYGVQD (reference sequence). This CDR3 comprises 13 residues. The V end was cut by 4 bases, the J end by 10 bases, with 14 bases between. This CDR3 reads CASSARQNGEQFF. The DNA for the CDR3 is TGCGCCAGCAGTGCAAGACAGAACGGGGAGCAGTTCTTC.

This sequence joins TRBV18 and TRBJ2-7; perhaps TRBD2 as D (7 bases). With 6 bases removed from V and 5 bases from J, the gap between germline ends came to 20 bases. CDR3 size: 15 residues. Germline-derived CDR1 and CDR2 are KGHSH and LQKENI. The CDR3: CASSLGGAGTDEQYF. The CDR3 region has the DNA TGTGCCAGCTCCCTGGGGGGGGCCGGAACTGACGAGCAGTACTTC.

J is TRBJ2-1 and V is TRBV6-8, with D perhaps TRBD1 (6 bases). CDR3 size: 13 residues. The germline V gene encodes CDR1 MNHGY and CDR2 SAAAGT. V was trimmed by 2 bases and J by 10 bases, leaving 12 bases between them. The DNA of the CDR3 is TGTGCCAGCAGTTACGGCGCAAGGGGGGAGCAGTTCTTC. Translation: CASSYGARGEQFF.

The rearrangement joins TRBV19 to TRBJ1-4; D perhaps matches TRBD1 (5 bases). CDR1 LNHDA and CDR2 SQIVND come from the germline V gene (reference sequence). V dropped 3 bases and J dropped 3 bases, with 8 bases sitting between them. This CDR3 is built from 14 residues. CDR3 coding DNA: TGTGCCAGTAGTATGACAGTTGCTAATGAAAAACTGTTTTTT. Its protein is CASSMTVANEKLFF.

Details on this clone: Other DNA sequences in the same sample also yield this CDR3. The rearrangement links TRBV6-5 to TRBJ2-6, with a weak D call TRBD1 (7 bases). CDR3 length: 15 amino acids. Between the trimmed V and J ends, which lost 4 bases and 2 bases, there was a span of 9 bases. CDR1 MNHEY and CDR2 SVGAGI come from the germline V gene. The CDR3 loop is CASSSRGAGANVLTF. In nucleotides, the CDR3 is TGTGCCAGCAGTTCCAGGGGGGCTGGGGCCAACGTCCTGACTTTC.

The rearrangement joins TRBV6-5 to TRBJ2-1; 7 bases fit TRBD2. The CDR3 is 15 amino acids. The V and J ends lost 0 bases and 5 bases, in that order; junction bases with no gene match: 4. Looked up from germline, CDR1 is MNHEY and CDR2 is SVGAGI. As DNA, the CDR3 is TGTGCCAGCAGTTACTCGCCTAGCGGTCACAATGAGCAGTTCTTC. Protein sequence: CASSYSPSGHNEQFF.

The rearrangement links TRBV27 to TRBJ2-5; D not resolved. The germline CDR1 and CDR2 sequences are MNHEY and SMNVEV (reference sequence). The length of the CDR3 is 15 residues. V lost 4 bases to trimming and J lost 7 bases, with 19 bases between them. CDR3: CASSSPTSRAGTQYF. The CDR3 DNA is TGTGCCAGCAGTTCCCCGACCTCTCGGGCAGGGACCCAGTACTTC.

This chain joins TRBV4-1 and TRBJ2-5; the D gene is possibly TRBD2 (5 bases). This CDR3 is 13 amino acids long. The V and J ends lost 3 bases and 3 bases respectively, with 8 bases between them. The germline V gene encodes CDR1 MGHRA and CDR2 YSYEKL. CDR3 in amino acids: CASSQAREETQYF. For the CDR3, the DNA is TGCGCCAGCAGCCAGGCGAGGGAAGAGACCCAGTACTTC.

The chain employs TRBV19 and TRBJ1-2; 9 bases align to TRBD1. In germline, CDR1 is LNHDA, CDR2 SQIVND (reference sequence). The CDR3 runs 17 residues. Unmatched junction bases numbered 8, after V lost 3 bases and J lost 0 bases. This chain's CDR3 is CASSIPGQGRANYGYTF. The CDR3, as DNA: TGTGCCAGTAGTATCCCCGGACAGGGGAGAGCTAACTATGGCTACACCTTC.

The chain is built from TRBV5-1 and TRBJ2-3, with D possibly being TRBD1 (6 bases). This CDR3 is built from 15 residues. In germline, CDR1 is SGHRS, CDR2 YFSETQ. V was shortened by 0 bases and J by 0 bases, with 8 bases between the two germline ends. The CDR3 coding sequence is TGCGCCAGCAGCTTGGACAGGGCTAGCACAGATACGCAGTATTTT. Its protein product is CASSLDRASTDTQYF.

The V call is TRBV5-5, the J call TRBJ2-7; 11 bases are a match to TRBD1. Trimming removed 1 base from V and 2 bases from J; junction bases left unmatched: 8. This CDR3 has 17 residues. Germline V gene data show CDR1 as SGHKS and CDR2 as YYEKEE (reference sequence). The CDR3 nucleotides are TGTGCCAGCAGCTTGTTCCCCGGACAGGGGGCAACCTACGAGCAGTACTTC. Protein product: CASSLFPGQGATYEQYF.

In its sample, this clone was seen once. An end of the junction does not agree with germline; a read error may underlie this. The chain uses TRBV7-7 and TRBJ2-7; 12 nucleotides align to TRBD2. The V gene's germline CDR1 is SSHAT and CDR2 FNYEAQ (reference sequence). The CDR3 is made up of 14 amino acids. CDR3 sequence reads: CASILAGGTYEQYF. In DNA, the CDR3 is TGTGCTAGCATACTAGCGGGAGGTACCTACGAGCAGTACTTC.